This T cell receptor (beta chain) was captured by sequencing in a study of blood T cell repertoires in COVID-19. The overall study: COVID-19 samples collected from the United States, Italy and Spain covered acute and convalescent phases. T cells, B-cell-depleted T cells, or PBMCs provided the cDNA or gDNA that served as material.

In the study's own analysis: Reference gene primer amplification in the assay estimated nucleated cell counts. The table came from immunoSEQ multiplex PCR; TCRdb's copy has only in-frame clones and leaves some out. D and trimming were read from the DNA, whereas the V and J calls and clone size are those reported in that table. The table has 280,000 or so clones, over 75% seen once; the top ten hold 13%. Germline lookup yields CDR1 SNHLY and CDR2 FYNNEI. V lost 9 bases and J lost 1, with 12 bases in between. The CDR3 is 13 residues long. V and J are TRBV2 and TRBJ1-1; no reliable D call. Sequenced material: peripheral blood. The TCR sequence derives from a human donor in a cohort sampled during active COVID-19. The CDR3 loop is CASNRQKNTEAFF. The CDR3 region has the DNA TGTGCCAGTAATCGTCAGAAGAACACTGAAGCTTTCTTT.